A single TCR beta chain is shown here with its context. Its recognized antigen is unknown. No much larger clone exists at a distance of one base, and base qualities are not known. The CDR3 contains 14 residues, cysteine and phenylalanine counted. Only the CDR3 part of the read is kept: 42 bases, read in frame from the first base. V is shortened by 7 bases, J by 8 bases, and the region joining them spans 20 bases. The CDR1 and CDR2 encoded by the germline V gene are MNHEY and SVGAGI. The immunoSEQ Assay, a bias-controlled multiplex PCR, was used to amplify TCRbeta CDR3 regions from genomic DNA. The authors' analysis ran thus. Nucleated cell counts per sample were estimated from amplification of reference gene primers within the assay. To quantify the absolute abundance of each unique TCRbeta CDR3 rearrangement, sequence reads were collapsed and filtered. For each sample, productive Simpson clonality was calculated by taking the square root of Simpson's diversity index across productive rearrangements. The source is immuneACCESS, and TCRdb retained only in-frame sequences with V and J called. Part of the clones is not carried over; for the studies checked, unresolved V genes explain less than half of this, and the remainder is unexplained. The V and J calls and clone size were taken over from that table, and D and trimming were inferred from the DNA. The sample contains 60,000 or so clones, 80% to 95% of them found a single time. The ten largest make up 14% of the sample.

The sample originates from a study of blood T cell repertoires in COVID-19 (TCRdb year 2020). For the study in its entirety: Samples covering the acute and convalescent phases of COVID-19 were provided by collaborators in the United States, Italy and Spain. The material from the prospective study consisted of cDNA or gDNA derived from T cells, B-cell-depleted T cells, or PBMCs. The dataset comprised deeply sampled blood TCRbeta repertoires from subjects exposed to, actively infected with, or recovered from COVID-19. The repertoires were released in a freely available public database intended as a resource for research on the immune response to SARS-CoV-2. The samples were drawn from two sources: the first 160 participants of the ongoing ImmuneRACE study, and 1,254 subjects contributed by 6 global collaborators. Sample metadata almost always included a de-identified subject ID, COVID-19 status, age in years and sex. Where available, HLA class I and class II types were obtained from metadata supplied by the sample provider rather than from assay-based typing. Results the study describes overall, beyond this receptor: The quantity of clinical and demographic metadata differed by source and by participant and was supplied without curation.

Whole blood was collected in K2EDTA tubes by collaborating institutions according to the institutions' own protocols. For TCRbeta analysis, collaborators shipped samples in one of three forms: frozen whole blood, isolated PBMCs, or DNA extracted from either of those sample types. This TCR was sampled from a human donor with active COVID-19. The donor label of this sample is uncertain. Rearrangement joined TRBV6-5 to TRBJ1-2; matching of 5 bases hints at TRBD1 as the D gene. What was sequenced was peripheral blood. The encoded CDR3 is CASTPGGSPRGYTF. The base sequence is TGTGCCAGCACCCCGGGGGGGTCCCCTCGAGGCTACACCTTC.